A single sample gave rise to the 22 T cell receptor beta chains below, sequenced in a study of T-cell memory formation after mild COVID-19. TCRdb re-analysed the 5' RACE reads in MiXCR, keeping a single row per CDR3 protein. In the table there are 300,000 or so distinct CDR3 sequences, about 16% of which are singletons. The sequenced sample consisted of PBMCs or a T cell subset sorted from them (not recorded which). Receptors originate from a man between 18 and 29 years old who had mild COVID-19 (a few samples of this study predate the infection). Cell type and time point are not known.

This clonotype has a count of ten or more. The chain recombines TRBV5-1 with TRBJ1-1; 8 positions agree with TRBD1. V gave up 4 bases and J gave up 4 bases; unmatched junction bases: 6. This CDR3 is 14 amino acids long. Germline lookup yields CDR1 SGHRS and CDR2 YFSETQ. This CDR3 reads CASSVDRAGTEAFF. DNA for the CDR3: TGCGCCAGCAGCGTGGACAGGGCGGGCACTGAAGCTTTCTTT.

This clonotype has ten or more counts. The chain's CDR3 is CSVGTGGETQYF. DNA of the CDR3: TGCAGCGTTGGGACAGGGGGCGAGACCCAGTACTTC. The chain recombines TRBV29-1 with TRBJ2-5; 11 nucleotides line up with TRBD1. The V segment lost 4 bases and the J segment 5 bases; nucleotides outside the gene matches: 0. Germline V CDR1 and CDR2: SQVTM, ANQGSEA. The CDR3 consists of 12 residues.

The chain couples TRBV11-2 to TRBJ2-5; no definite D call. CDR1 SGHAT and CDR2 FQNNGV come from the germline V gene. The CDR3 runs 14 residues. V was cut by 1 base and J by 5 bases, with 11 bases left in between. Written as DNA, the CDR3 is TGTGCCAGCAGCTTAGGACGCCTGTGGGAGACCCAGTACTTC. This gives the protein CASSLGRLWETQYF.

The CDR3 DNA reads as TGCGCCAGCAGCCTCGACAGGGGCCCTGAAGCTTTCTTT. Protein: CASSLDRGPEAFF. The genes are TRBV5-1 and TRBJ1-1; 8 bases align to TRBD1. With V trimmed by 4 bases and J by 6 bases, 5 bases remained unmatched. The CDR3 is 13 amino acids. Germline loops: CDR1 SGHRS, CDR2 YFSETQ.

The rearrangement links TRBV7-9 to TRBJ2-7, with D perhaps assigned TRBD1 or TRBD2 (7 bases each). The CDR3 extends over 14 amino acids. The germline CDR1 and CDR2 sequences are SEHNR and FQNEAQ (reference sequence). V lost 6 bases, J lost 5 bases, and 17 bases lay in between. DNA of the CDR3: TGTGCCAGCAGGTCCAGGGGGGGCCACGACGAGCAGTACTTC. Translated, it gives CASRSRGGHDEQYF.

The chain employs TRBV20-1 and TRBJ2-2, with 7 nucleotides matching TRBD1. The junction had 12 bases not matched to a gene; V was cut back by 6 bases and J by 2 bases. The CDR3 contains 16 residues. Per germline, CDR1 DFQATT and CDR2 SNEGSKA (reference sequence). The CDR3 loop reads CSAHTPGTANTGELFF. CDR3 sequence (DNA): TGCAGTGCCCACACGCCCGGGACAGCAAACACCGGGGAGCTGTTTTTT.

V usage is TRBV7-2 and J usage is TRBJ2-7, with 9 bases matching TRBD2. CDR1 is SGHTA and CDR2 is FQGNSA in the germline V gene. This CDR3 contains 14 residues. The J segment lost 3 bases and the V segment lost 0 bases, leaving 0 bases of the junction unmatched. CDR3 in DNA: TGTGCCAGCAGCTTAGCGCGGGGGGGCTACGAGCAGTACTTC. Translated: CASSLARGGYEQYF.

This clonotype was picked up many times. This chain joins TRBV5-1 and TRBJ2-7; TRBD1 is a possible D gene (5 bases). CDR1 and CDR2 (germline): SGHRS, YFSETQ. The CDR3 has 14 residues. Trimming stripped 0 bases from V and 5 bases from J, with 12 bases between. CDR3 coding DNA: TGCGCCAGCAGCTTGGCCAACAGGAAGAACGAGCAGTACTTC. Translating it yields CASSLANRKNEQYF.

This clonotype was counted only a few times. This sequence joins TRBV9 and TRBJ1-2; D is ambiguous. This CDR3 comprises 15 residues. V dropped 0 bases and J dropped 0 bases, with 9 bases sitting between them. Germline CDR1 is SGDLS and CDR2 is YYNGEE. DNA for the CDR3: TGTGCCAGCAGCGTAGCTGAGTGCGCTAACTATGGCTACACCTTC. Its protein product is CASSVAECANYGYTF.

This clonotype turned up a few times. This rearrangement joins TRBV4-3 to TRBJ1-2; possibly TRBD1 for D (6 bases). Between the trimmed V and J ends, which lost 1 base and 7 bases, there was a span of 16 bases. Germline V gene data show CDR1 as LGHNA and CDR2 as YSLEER. The CDR3 spans 15 residues. Written as DNA, the CDR3 is TGCGCCAGCAGCCAAGCTGGTGCAGGGGAGGGTGGCTACACCTTC. It yields the protein CASSQAGAGEGGYTF.

This sequence joins TRBV7-9 and TRBJ2-1, with a tentative D call TRBD1 (5 bases). The V and J ends lost 5 bases and 4 bases respectively, with 12 bases between them. There are 14 residues in the CDR3. CDR1 is SEHNR and CDR2 is FQNEAQ in the germline V gene (reference sequence). The CDR3 DNA is TGTGCCAGCAGCGATGACGACAGATACAATGAGCAGTTCTTC. Its protein is CASSDDDRYNEQFF.

This clonotype was detected a few times. V usage is TRBV6-2 or TRBV6-3 and J usage is TRBJ2-5, with 7 bases aligning to TRBD2. V shed 0 bases, J shed 2 bases, and the junction held 12 bases outside the gene matches. Germline CDR1 reads MNHEY; CDR2 reads SVGEGT. The CDR3 length is 18 residues. CDR3 protein: CASSYSNPRTRGQETQYF. In DNA, the CDR3 is TGTGCCAGCAGTTACTCGAATCCCCGGACTAGAGGGCAAGAGACCCAGTACTTC.

This clonotype was picked up a small number of times. V usage is TRBV12-3 or TRBV12-4 and J usage is TRBJ2-2; 16 nucleotides match TRBD2. J lost 6 bases, V lost 5 bases, and 3 bases had no gene match. This CDR3 has 16 amino acids. This CDR3 reads CASSQGLAGGPGELFF. CDR3 bases: TGTGCCAGCAGTCAGGGACTAGCGGGGGGGCCCGGGGAGCTGTTTTTT.

V usage is TRBV5-5 and J usage is TRBJ1-1; D is undetermined. The CDR3 runs to 16 residues. Germline lookup yields CDR1 SGHKS and CDR2 YYEKEE (reference sequence). V shed 0 bases and J shed 5 bases, with 17 bases lying between them. The CDR3 loop is CASSLAYPSVWTEAFF. CDR3 DNA sequence: TGTGCCAGCAGCTTGGCCTACCCCAGCGTCTGGACTGAAGCTTTCTTT.

The V gene is TRBV7-2, the J gene TRBJ1-3, with 7 nucleotides matching TRBD1. CDR1 SGHTA and CDR2 FQGNSA come from the germline V gene. The CDR3 runs to 16 residues. V lost 5 bases to trimming and J lost 2 bases; unmatched junction nucleotides: 9. The CDR3 coding sequence is TGTGCCAGCAGCCGATCGCCCGGGACAGCTGGAAACACCATATATTTT. Translating it yields CASSRSPGTAGNTIYF.

A few counts support this clonotype. J is TRBJ2-1 and V is TRBV7-2; D gene uncertain. CDR1 is SGHTA and CDR2 is FQGNSA in the germline V gene. The CDR3 contains 14 residues. Trimming cost V 3 bases and J 1 base, with 7 bases left between them. CDR3 protein: CASSFVGSYNEQFF. The CDR3 DNA follows: TGTGCCAGCAGCTTTGTTGGGTCCTACAATGAGCAGTTCTTC.

Here the CDR3 DNA reads TGCAGCGCAGCGGACGGGAACACCGGGGAGCTGTTTTTT. Protein sequence: CSAADGNTGELFF. V usage is TRBV29-1 and J usage is TRBJ2-2; a weak D match, TRBD2 (5 bases). Trimming stripped 7 bases from V and 1 base from J, with 10 bases between. The CDR3 covers 13 residues. Germline V gene lookup returns CDR1 SQVTM and CDR2 ANQGSEA.

The genes are TRBV9 and TRBJ2-1; TRBD1 might be the D (7 bases). V lost 3 bases and J 6 bases, leaving 10 bases between the germline ends. CDR3 size: 13 residues. Germline V gives CDR1 SGDLS, CDR2 YYNGEE. The CDR3 nucleotides are TGTGCCAGCAGCGGACAGGGAGGCAATGAGCAGTTCTTC. Protein sequence: CASSGQGGNEQFF.

There are a few counts of this clonotype. The chain recombines TRBV10-3 with TRBJ2-7; the D gene could be TRBD1 or TRBD2 (5 bases each). Germline CDR1 and CDR2: ENHRY and SYGVKD. The CDR3 sequence is 14 residues long. Trimming cost V 6 bases and J 4 bases, with 16 bases left between them. The CDR3 DNA is TGTGCCATCAGCCGGGACCCTATGAGTTACGAGCAGTACTTC. Protein product: CAISRDPMSYEQYF.

This chain joins TRBV11-2 and TRBJ2-7, with 10 bases matching TRBD2. Germline CDR1 and CDR2: SGHAT and FQNNGV. The CDR3 totals 16 residues. Trimming cost V 1 base and J 3 bases; bases outside gene matches: 6. CDR3 sequence (DNA): TGTGCCAGCAGCTTAGCCACTAGCGGGGTCATCTACGAGCAGTACTTC. This gives the protein CASSLATSGVIYEQYF.

The chain combines TRBV4-2 with TRBJ2-7; the D is unclear. V lost 0 bases and J 3 bases, leaving 3 bases between the germline ends. The germline CDR1 and CDR2 sequences are LGHNA and YNFKEQ. The CDR3 loop spans 12 amino acids. This CDR3 is CASSQDGYEQYV. As DNA, the CDR3 is TGTGCCAGCAGCCAAGATGGCTACGAGCAGTACGTC.

The chain links TRBV27 to TRBJ2-3; perhaps TRBD1 as D (6 bases). The length of the CDR3 is 16 residues. V lost 3 bases and J 2 bases, leaving 15 bases between the germline ends. CDR1 is MNHEY, CDR2 SMNVEV, per germline (reference sequence). CDR3 sequence reads: CASSLGARTDTDTQYF. As DNA, the CDR3 is TGTGCCAGCAGTTTGGGGGCAAGGACAGACACAGATACGCAGTATTTT.